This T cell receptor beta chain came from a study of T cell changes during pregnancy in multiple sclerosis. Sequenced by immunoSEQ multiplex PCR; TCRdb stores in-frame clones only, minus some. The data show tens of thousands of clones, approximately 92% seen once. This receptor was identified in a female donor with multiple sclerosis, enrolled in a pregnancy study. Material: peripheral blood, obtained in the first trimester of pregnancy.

CDR3 loop: CASSKGQGGSPLHF. Written as DNA, the CDR3 is TGTGCCAGCAGCAAGGGACAGGGTGGATCACCCCTCCACTTT. The chain couples TRBV7-3 to TRBJ1-6; 9 bases map to TRBD1. This CDR3 has 14 residues. Looked up from germline, CDR1 is SGHTA and CDR2 is FQGTGA. With V trimmed by 5 bases and J by 10 bases, 6 bases remained unmatched.